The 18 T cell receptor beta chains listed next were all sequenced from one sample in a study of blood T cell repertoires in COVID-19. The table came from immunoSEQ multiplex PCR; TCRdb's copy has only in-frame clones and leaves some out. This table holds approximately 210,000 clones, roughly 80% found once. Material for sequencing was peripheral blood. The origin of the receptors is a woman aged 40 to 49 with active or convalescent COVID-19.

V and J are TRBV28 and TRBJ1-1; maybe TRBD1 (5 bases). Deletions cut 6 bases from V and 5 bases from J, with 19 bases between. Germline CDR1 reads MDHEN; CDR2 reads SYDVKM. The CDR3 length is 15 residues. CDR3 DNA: TGTGCCAGCAGGCTGGGAGGGGTTTCCAAGACTGAAGCTTTCTTT. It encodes CASRLGGVSKTEAFF.

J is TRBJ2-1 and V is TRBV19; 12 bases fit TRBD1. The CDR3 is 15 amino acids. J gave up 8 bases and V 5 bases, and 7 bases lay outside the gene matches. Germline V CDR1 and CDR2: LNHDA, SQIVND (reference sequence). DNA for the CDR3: TGTGCCAGTAGTCTACGGGACAGGGGGCGTGATGAGCAGTTCTTC. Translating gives CASSLRDRGRDEQFF.

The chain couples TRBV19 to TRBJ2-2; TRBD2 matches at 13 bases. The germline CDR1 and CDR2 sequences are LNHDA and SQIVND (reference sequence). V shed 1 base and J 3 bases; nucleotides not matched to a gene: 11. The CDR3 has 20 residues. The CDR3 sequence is CASSIGLAGGRVSDTGELFF. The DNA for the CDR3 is TGTGCCAGTAGTATAGGACTAGCGGGAGGAAGGGTTTCGGACACCGGGGAGCTGTTTTTT.

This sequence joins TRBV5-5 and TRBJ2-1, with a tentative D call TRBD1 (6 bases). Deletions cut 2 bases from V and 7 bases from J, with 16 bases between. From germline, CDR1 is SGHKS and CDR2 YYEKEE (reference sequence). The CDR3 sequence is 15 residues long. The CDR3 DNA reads TGTGCCAGCAGCTTAAACCCTGACCAGGGGAATGAGCAGTTCTTC. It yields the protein CASSLNPDQGNEQFF.

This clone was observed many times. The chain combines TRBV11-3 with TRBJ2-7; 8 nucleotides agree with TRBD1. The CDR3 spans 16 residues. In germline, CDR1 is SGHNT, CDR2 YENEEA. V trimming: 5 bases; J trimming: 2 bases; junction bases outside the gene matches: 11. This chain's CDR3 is CASSRPGQEYPYEQYF. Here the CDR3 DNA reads TGTGCCAGCAGCAGACCGGGACAGGAATACCCCTACGAGCAGTACTTC.

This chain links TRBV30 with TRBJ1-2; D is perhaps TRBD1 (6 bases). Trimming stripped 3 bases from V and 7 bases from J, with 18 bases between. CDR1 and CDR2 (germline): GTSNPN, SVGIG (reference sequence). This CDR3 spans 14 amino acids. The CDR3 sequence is CAWRVRDIRSGYTF. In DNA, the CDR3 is TGTGCCTGGAGAGTCCGGGACATTCGGTCTGGCTACACCTTC.

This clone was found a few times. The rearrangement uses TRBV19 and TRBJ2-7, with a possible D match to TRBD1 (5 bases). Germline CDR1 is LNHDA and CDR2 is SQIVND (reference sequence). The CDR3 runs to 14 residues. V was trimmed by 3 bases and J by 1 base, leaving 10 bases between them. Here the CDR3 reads CASSMGAGSYEQYF. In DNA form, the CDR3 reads TGTGCCAGTAGTATGGGCGCAGGGTCCTACGAGCAGTACTTC.

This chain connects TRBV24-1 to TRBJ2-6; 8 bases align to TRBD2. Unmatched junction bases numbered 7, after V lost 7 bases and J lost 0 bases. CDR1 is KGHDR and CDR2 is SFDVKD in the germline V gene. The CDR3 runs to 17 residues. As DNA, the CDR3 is TGTGCCACCAGGGCTAGCGGGCCATCCTCTGGGGCCAACGTCCTGACTTTC. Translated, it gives CATRASGPSSGANVLTF.

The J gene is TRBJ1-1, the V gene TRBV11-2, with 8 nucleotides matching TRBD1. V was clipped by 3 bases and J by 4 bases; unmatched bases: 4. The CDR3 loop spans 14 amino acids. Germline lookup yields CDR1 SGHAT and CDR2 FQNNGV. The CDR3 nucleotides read TGTGCCAGCAGCTTTACAGGGGGTGGCACTGAAGCTTTCTTT. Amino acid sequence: CASSFTGGGTEAFF.

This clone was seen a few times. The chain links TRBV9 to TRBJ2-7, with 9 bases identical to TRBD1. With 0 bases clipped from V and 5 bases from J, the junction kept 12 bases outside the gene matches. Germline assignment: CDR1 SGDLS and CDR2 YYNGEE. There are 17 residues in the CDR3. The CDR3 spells CASSVGGGTGRIHEQYF. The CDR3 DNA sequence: TGTGCCAGCAGCGTAGGAGGTGGGACAGGGAGGATCCACGAGCAGTACTTC.

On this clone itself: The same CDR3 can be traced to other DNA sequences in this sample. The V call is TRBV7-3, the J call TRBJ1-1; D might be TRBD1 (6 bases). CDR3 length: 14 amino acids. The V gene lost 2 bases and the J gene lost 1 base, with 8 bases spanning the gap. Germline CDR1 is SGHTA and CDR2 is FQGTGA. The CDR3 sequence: CASSLGGRNTEAFF. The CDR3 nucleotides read TGTGCCAGCAGCTTAGGGGGCAGGAACACTGAAGCTTTCTTT.

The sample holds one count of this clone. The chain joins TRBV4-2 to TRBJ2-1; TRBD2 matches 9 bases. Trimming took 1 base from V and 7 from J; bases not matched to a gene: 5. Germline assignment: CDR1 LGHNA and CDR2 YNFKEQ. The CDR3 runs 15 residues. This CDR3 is CASSQGGGAGNEQFF. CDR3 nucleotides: TGTGCCAGCAGCCAAGGCGGGGGGGCCGGGAATGAGCAGTTCTTC.

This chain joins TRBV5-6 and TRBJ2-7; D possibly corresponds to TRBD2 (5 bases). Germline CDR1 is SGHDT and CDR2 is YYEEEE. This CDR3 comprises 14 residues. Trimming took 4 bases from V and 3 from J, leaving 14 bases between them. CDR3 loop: CASSPAGGNYEQYF. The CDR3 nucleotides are TGTGCCAGCAGCCCCGCAGGAGGCAACTACGAGCAGTACTTC.

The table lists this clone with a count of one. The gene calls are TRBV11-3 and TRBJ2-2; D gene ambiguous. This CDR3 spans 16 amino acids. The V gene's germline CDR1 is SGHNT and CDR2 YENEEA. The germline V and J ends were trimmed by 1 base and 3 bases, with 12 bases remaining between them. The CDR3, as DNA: TGTGCCAGCAGCTTAGGCACAGCCTTTTACACCGGGGAGCTGTTTTTT. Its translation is CASSLGTAFYTGELFF.

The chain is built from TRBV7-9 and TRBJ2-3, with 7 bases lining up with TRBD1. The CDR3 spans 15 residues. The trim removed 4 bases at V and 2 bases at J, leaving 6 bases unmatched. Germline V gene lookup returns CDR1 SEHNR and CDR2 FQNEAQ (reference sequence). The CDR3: CASSYGQATTDTQYF. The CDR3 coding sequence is TGTGCCAGCAGCTACGGACAGGCCACCACAGATACGCAGTATTTT.

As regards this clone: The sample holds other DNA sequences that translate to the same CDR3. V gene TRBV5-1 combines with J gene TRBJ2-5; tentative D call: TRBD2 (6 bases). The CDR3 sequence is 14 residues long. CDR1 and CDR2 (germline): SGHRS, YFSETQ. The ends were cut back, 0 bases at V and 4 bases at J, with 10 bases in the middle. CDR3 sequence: CASSLGGIRETQYF. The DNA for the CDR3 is TGCGCCAGCAGCTTGGGCGGGATTCGAGAGACCCAGTACTTC.

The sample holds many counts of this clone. CDR3 DNA: TGTGCCAGCTCACCACTCGACAATAGGGGTGAGCAGTTCTTC. Its translation: CASSPLDNRGEQFF. This chain uses TRBV18 with TRBJ2-1; D might be TRBD1 (5 bases). Germline CDR1 KGHSH, CDR2 LQKENI. The CDR3 totals 14 residues. The germline V and J ends were trimmed by 1 base and 9 bases, with 13 bases remaining between them.

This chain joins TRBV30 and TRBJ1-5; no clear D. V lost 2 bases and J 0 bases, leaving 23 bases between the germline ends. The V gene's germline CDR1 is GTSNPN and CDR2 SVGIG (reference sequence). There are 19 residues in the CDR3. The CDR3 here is CAWSPSEGTYPYSNQPQHF. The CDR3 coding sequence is TGTGCCTGGAGTCCCTCGGAGGGCACCTATCCCTATAGCAATCAGCCCCAGCATTTT.